The sequence of this T cell receptor beta chain was determined in a study of response to subunit inactivated influenza vaccine. Germline CDR1 is SGHNT and CDR2 is YYREEE (reference sequence). V was cut by 0 bases and J by 3 bases, with 6 bases left in between. There are 13 residues in the CDR3. Of note for this clonotype: Antigen: not known.

Study findings and constraints: Each seasonal influenza vaccination recruits few new T cells, the authors suggested.

TCRdb independently ran MiXCR on the RT-PCR reads; one entry per CDR3 protein. The repertoire holds 860,000 or so distinct CDR3 sequences, with 20% to 25% as singletons. The sequenced sample was PBMCs from blood, obtained more than 4 days after vaccination. The rearrangement uses TRBV5-4 and TRBJ2-5; D remains ambiguous. The clonotype originates from a man over 45 who received an inactivated influenza vaccine. The CDR3 protein is CASSLDLEETQYF. The CDR3 DNA is TGTGCCAGCAGCTTGGATTTGGAAGAGACCCAGTACTTC. The full variable domain, its missing parts supplied by reference TRBV5-4 and TRBJ2-5, is ETGVTQSPTHLIKTRGQQVTLRCSSQSGHNTVSWYQQALGQGPQFIFQYYREEENGRGNFPPRFSGLQFPNYSSELNVNALELDDSALYLCASSLDLEETQYFGPGTRLLVL.